A selection of T cell receptor beta chains follows, all from one sample in a study of long-term antiretroviral therapy in people with HIV. Clones were sequenced by immunoSEQ multiplex PCR, and TCRdb holds only the in-frame ones, with some missing. The repertoire consists of approximately 18,000 clones, with approximately 91% occurring once and the leading ten covering roughly 13%. The starting material was unsorted PBMCs, obtained 0.6 years after starting antiretroviral therapy. Source of these receptors: a middle-aged woman with HIV. CDR3s include the opening cysteine and the closing phenylalanine or tryptophan. A D gene is named only where the DNA matches it firmly. Size is omitted from some rows. Given values are once, few, many or a class for expanded clones.

>TRBJ2-5|TRBV7-7|TRBD2|once
CASSLAGAKETQYF
TGTGCTAGCAGCCTAGCGGGGGCTAAAGAGACCCAGTACTTC
>TRBJ2-7|TRBV6-6|-|-
CASSTIYEQYF
TGTGCCAGCAGTACAATCTACGAGCAGTACTTC
>TRBJ1-1|TRBV5-6|-|-
CASSLGGRSIEAFF
TGTGCCAGCAGCTTAGGAGGGAGATCCATTGAAGCTTTCTTT
>TRBJ1-5|TRBV4-1|-|once
CASSPREAGGNQPQHF
TGCGCCAGCAGCCCGCGCGAAGCGGGGGGCAATCAGCCCCAGCATTTT
>TRBJ2-7|TRBV10-3|TRBD1|-
CAIRGQGSPYEQYF
TGTGCCATCAGGGGACAGGGTTCGCCCTACGAGCAGTACTTC
>TRBJ2-7|TRBV5-6|TRBD1|-
CASTKTGADEQYF
TGTGCCAGCACCAAGACAGGGGCGGACGAGCAGTACTTC
>TRBJ1-1|TRBV5-1|-|once
CASYLGGPNTEAFF
TGCGCCAGCTACTTGGGGGGACCGAACACTGAAGCTTTCTTT
>TRBJ2-1|TRBV30|TRBD2|-
CAWMRVGGGADEQFF
TGTGCCTGGATGCGTGTTGGCGGGGGGGCCGATGAGCAGTTCTTC
>TRBJ2-3|TRBV6-6|TRBD1|-
CASRGLDLSDTQYF
TGTGCCTCCAGGGGGCTTGACCTCTCGGATACGCAGTATTTT
>TRBJ1-2|TRBV19|-|-
CASSQNRFSAFYGYTF
TGTGCCAGTAGTCAAAACCGGTTTTCTGCCTTCTATGGCTACACCTTC
>TRBJ1-5|TRBV10-3|-|-
CAISGGNLREPQHF
TGTGCCATCAGTGGGGGGAATCTGAGAGAGCCCCAGCATTTT
>TRBJ2-1|TRBV5-1|TRBD2|-
CASSQPSGTSREQFF
TGCGCCAGCAGCCAACCCTCCGGGACTAGTCGTGAGCAGTTCTTC
>TRBJ2-3|TRBV27|TRBD2|-
CASSSSLTSGYTDTQYF
TGTGCCAGCAGTTCCTCCCTGACTAGCGGCTACACAGATACGCAGTATTTT
>TRBJ2-7|TRBV28|-|-
CASRTTGLYEQYF
TGTGCCAGCAGGACGACAGGACTCTACGAGCAGTACTTC
>TRBJ1-5|TRBV10-3|TRBD1|-
CAISDADRGSNQPQHF
TGTGCCATCAGTGACGCGGACAGGGGTAGCAATCAGCCCCAGCATTTT
>TRBJ1-1|TRBV11-3|-|-
CASSSRGGHTEAFF
TGTGCCAGCAGCTCGCGGGGAGGGCACACTGAAGCTTTCTTT
>TRBJ1-2|TRBV7-9|TRBD1|-
CASSWQQGAAGYTF
TGTGCCAGCAGCTGGCAACAGGGGGCTGCCGGCTACACCTTC
>TRBJ2-5|TRBV30|TRBD2|-
CAWRPGPGLVYF
TGTGCCTGGAGACCCGGTCCGGGACTAGTGTACTTC
>TRBJ1-4|TRBV7-9|-|-
CASSLAGTGWQEKLFF
TGTGCCAGCAGCTTAGCGGGTACAGGATGGCAGGAAAAACTGTTTTTT
>TRBJ1-3|TRBV15|-|-
CATSREVSGDRGNTIYF
TGTGCCACCAGCAGAGAAGTCTCAGGGGATCGGGGAAACACCATATATTTT
>TRBJ1-2|TRBV12-5|-|-
CASGLVTNYGYTF
TGTGCTAGTGGTTTGGTAACTAACTATGGCTACACCTTC
>TRBJ1-3|TRBV18|TRBD1|-
CASSREPGQGALSSGNTIYF
TGTGCCAGCTCCCGAGAACCGGGACAGGGGGCACTAAGCTCTGGAAACACCATATATTTT
>TRBJ2-7|TRBV20-1|-|-
CSARQIYEQYF
TGCAGTGCTAGACAGATCTACGAGCAGTACTTC
>TRBJ2-7|TRBV27|TRBD1|-
CASSDVSAGGYEQYF
TGTGCCAGCAGCGACGTTTCTGCAGGGGGCTACGAGCAGTACTTC
>TRBJ2-7|TRBV29-1|-|-
CSVEFWGKTSYEQYF
TGCAGCGTTGAATTCTGGGGTAAGACCTCCTACGAGCAGTACTTC